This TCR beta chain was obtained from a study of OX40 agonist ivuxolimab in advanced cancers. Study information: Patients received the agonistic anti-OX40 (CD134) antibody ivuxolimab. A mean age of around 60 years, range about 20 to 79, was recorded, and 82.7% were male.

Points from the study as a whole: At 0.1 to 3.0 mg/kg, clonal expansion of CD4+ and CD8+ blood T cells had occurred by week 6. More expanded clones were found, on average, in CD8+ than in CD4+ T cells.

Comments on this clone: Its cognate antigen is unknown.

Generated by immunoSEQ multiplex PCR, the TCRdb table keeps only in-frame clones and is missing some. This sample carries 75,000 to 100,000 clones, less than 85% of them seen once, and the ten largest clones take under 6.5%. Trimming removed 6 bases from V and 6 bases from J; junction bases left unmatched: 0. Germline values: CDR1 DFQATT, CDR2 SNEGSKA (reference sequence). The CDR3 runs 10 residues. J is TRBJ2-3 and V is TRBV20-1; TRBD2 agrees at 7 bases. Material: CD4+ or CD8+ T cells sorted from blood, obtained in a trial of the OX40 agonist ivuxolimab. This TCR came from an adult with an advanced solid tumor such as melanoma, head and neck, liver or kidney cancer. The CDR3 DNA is TGCAGTGCCGGGGGGGATACGCAGTATTTT. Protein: CSAGGDTQYF.